Listed below are T cell receptor beta chains from one sample, sequenced in a study of T cells expressing NK-cell markers. Using the 5' RACE reads, TCRdb records one entry per CDR3 protein without DNA. The sample's table shows about 370,000 distinct CDR3 sequences. Sample: blood T cells: a sorted CD56 or NKG2C T cell subset, CD4+ or CD8+ T cells, or bulk PBMC T cells (not recorded which). The receptors were gathered from a woman aged 45 to 65 in good health. CDR3s include the opening cysteine and the closing phenylalanine or tryptophan.

v_gene,j_gene,CDR3aa
TRBV4-1,TRBJ1-5,CASRREQGAQQPQHF
TRBV6-4,TRBJ2-3,CASSEGTSADTQHF
TRBV5-1,TRBJ1-1,CASSKGANTEAFF
TRBV10-2,TRBJ2-7,CASTFTGTGNEQYF
TRBV12-3/TRBV12-4,TRBJ2-1,CASSLGGGTEQFF
TRBV20-1,TRBJ1-2,CSARDAAYGYTF
TRBV11-2,TRBJ2-5,CASSLRVRTGAETQYF
TRBV12-3/TRBV12-4,TRBJ1-5,CASSPRDNGNQPQHF
TRBV5-1,TRBJ1-6,CASSTSGTGSGSPLHF
TRBV7-9,TRBJ1-5,CASSLAGSEQPQHF
TRBV27,TRBJ2-1,CASSSRRAGYNEQFF
TRBV5-1,TRBJ1-3,CASSPGTLPSSGNTIYF
TRBV6-5,TRBJ2-7,CASRNMGAYEQYF
TRBV5-1,TRBJ2-2,CASKNPSGISGELFF
TRBV7-2,TRBJ1-3,CASILDSSGNTIYF
TRBV29-1,TRBJ2-7,CSVALSSEQYF
TRBV11-3,TRBJ2-1,CASAVGSAGAYNEQFF